This T cell receptor beta chain was sequenced during a study of T cell responses to AZD1222 COVID-19 vaccine. General study points: Donors were chiefly white British, with a greater number of females, and clonal diversity was perhaps underestimated. Spike-specific TCR breadth and depth grew following two AZD1222 doses. Vaccine-associated CD4 TCRs ranged over spike, dominating at 160-218 and 743-854.

Notes on this clone: Its antigen is unidentified.

Repertoires were generated with immunoSEQ multiplex PCR, while TCRdb's copy carries only in-frame clones and drops some. The profile covers around 79,000 clones, with nearly 90% appearing a single time and roughly 1.6% taken by the ten largest. V lost 7 bases, J lost 2 bases, and 17 bases stayed unmatched. The CDR3 sequence is 17 residues long. Per the germline V gene, CDR1 is MNHEY and CDR2 is SMNVEV (reference sequence). The source is an adult in good health. V is TRBV27 and J is TRBJ2-7; 7 nucleotides line up with TRBD2. The specimen was peripheral blood, collected on day 0 of AZD1222 vaccination. The DNA of the CDR3 is TGTGCCAGCACCCTCCTCGCGGGGGAAGCGGGGCCCTACGAGCAGTACTTC. Protein sequence: CASTLLAGEAGPYEQYF.